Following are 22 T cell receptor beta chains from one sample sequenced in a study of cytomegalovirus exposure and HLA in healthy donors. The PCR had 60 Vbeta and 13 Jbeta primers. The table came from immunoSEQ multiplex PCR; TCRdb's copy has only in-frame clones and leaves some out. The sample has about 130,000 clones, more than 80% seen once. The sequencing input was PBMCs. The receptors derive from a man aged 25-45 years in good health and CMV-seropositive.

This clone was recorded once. The chain's CDR3 is CASSYGVDKPQHF. The CDR3, as DNA: TGTGCCAGCAGTTACGGAGTCGATAAACCCCAGCATTTT. The chain has TRBV6-5 and TRBJ1-5; D is uncertain. V dropped 2 bases and J dropped 10 bases, with 12 bases sitting between them. The CDR3 sequence is 13 residues long. The germline CDR1 and CDR2 sequences are MNHEY and SVGAGI.

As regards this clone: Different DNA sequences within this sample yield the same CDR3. The CDR3 loop is CASSDFYEQYF. The CDR3 nucleotides read TGTGCCAGTTCGGACTTCTACGAGCAGTACTTC. J is TRBJ2-7 and V is TRBV19, with D possibly being TRBD2 (5 bases). CDR1 and CDR2 (germline): LNHDA, SQIVND (reference sequence). V lost 8 bases and J 3 bases, leaving 8 bases between the germline ends. This CDR3 is 11 amino acids long.

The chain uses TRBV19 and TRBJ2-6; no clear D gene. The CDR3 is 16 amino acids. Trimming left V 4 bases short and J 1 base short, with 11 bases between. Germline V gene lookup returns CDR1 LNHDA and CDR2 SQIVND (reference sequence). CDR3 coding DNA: TGTGCCAGTAGTAAGGCCCGGAGTTCTGGGGCCAACGTCCTGACTTTC. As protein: CASSKARSSGANVLTF. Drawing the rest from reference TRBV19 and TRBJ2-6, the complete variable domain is DGGITQSPKYLFRKEGQNVTLSCEQNLNHDAMYWYRQDPGQGLRLIYYSQIVNDFQKGDIAEGYSVSREKKESFPLTVTSAQKNPTAFYLCASSKARSSGANVLTFGAGSRLTVL.

The CDR3 region has the DNA TGTGCCTGGTCCACAGGGGACCATCAGCCCCAGCATTTT. It codes for CAWSTGDHQPQHF. This rearrangement joins TRBV30 to TRBJ1-5, with TRBD1 matching 7 bases. J lost 5 bases, V lost 5 bases, and 6 bases had no gene match. Per germline, CDR1 GTSNPN and CDR2 SVGIG (reference sequence). The CDR3 has 13 residues.

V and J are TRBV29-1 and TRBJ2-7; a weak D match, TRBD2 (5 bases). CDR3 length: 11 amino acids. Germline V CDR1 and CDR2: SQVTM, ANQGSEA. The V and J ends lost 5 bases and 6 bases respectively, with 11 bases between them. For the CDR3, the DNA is TGCAGCGTTTCCGACGAGGGCGAGCAGTACTTC. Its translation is CSVSDEGEQYF.

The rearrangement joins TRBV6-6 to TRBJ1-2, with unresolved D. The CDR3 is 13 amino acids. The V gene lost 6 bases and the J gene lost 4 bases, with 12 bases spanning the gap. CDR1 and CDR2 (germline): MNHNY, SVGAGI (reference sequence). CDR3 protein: CASSVGGGYGYTF. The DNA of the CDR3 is TGTGCCAGCAGCGTCGGCGGCGGCTATGGCTACACCTTC.

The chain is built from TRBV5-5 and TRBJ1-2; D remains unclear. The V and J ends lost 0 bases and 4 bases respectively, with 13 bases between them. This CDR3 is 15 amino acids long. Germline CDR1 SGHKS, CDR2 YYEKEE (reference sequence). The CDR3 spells CASSLDPGSAYGYTF. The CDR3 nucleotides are TGTGCCAGCAGCTTGGATCCGGGGTCGGCCTATGGCTACACCTTC. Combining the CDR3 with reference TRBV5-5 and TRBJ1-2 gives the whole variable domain DAGVTQSPTHLIKTRGQQVTLRCSPISGHKSVSWYQQVLGQGPQFIFQYYEKEERGRGNFPDRFSARQFPNYSSELNVNALLLGDSALYLCASSLDPGSAYGYTFGSGTRLTVV.

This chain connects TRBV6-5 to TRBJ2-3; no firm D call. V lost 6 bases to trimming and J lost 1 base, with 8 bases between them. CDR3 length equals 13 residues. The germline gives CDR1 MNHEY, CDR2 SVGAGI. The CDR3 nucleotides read TGTGCCAGCAGACTACCCGGCACAGATACGCAGTATTTT. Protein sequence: CASRLPGTDTQYF.

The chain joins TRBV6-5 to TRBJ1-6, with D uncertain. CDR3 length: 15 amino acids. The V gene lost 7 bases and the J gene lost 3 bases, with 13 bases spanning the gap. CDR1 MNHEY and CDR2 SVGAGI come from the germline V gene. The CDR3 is CASTSAGFYNSPLHF. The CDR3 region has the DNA TGTGCCAGCACCTCAGCCGGGTTCTATAATTCACCCCTCCACTTT.

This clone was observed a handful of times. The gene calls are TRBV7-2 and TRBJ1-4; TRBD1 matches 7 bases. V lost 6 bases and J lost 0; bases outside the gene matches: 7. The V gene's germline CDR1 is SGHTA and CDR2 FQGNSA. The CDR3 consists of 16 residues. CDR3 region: CASSPYQGATNEKLFF. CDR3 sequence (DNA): TGTGCCAGCAGTCCCTACCAGGGGGCAACTAATGAAAAACTGTTTTTT.

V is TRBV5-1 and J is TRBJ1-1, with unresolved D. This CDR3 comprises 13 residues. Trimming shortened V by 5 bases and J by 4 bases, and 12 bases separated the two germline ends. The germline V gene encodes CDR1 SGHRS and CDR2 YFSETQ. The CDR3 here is CASSSTDVTEAFF. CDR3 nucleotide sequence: TGCGCCAGCAGTAGTACCGATGTCACTGAAGCTTTCTTT.

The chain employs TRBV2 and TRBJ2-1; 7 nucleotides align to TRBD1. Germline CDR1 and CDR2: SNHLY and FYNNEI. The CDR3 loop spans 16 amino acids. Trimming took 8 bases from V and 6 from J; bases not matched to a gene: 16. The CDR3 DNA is TGTGCCAGCCCATCAAAGGGGGCGTCCCGGGGCAATGAGCAGTTCTTC. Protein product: CASPSKGASRGNEQFF.

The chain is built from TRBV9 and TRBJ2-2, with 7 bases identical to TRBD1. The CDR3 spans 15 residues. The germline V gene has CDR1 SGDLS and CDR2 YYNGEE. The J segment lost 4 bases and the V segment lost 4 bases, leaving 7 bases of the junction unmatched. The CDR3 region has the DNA TGTGCCAGCAGCAAAACAGGGGTCGGCACCGGGGAGCTGTTTTTT. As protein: CASSKTGVGTGELFF.

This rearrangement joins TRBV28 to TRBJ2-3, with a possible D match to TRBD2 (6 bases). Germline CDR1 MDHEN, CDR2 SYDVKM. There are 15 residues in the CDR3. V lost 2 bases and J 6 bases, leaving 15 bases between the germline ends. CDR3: CASSLGGASGDTQYF. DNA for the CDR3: TGTGCCAGCAGTTTAGGCGGGGCGTCGGGGGATACGCAGTATTTT.

The CDR3 sequence: CASGQGSNQPQHF. CDR3 bases: TGTGCCAGCGGACAGGGTAGCAATCAGCCCCAGCATTTT. V is TRBV11-2 and J is TRBJ1-5, with 8 bases fitting TRBD1. This CDR3 spans 13 amino acids. V lost 8 bases, J lost 0 bases, and 0 bases stayed unmatched. Germline lookup yields CDR1 SGHAT and CDR2 FQNNGV.

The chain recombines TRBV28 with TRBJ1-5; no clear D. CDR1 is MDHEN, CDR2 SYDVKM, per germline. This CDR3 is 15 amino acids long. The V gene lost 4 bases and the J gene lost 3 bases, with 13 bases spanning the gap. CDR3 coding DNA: TGTGCCAGCAGTTCGGGGTGGTCTACCAATCAGCCCCAGCATTTT. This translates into CASSSGWSTNQPQHF. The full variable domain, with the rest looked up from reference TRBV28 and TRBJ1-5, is DVKVTQSSRYLVKRTGEKVFLECVQDMDHENMFWYRQDPGLGLRLIYFSYDVKMKEKGDIPEGYSVSREKKERFSLILESASTNQTSMYLCASSSGWSTNQPQHFGDGTRLSIL.

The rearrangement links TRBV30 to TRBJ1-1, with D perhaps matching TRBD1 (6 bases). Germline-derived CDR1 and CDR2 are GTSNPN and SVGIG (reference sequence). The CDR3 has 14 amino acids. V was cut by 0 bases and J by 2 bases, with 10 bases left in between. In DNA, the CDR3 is TGTGCCTGGAGTGTACTACAGGGAAACACTGAAGCTTTCTTT. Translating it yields CAWSVLQGNTEAFF.

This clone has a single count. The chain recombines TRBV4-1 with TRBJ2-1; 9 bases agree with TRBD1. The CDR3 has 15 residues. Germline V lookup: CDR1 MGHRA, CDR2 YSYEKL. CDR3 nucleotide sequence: TGCGCTACTTCGACCGGGACAGGGTATTACAATGAGCAGTTCTTC. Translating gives CATSTGTGYYNEQFF.

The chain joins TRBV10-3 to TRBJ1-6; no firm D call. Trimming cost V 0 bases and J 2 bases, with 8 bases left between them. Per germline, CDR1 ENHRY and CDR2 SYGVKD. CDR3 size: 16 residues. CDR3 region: CAISESRSTYNSPLHF. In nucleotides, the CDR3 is TGTGCCATCAGTGAGTCGCGGTCGACCTATAATTCACCCCTCCACTTT.

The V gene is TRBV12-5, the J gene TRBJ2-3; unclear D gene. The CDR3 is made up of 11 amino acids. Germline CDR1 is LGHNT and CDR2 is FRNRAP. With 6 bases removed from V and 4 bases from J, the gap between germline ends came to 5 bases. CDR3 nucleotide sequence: TGTGCTAGTGGGACTCCAGATACGCAGTATTTT. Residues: CASGTPDTQYF.

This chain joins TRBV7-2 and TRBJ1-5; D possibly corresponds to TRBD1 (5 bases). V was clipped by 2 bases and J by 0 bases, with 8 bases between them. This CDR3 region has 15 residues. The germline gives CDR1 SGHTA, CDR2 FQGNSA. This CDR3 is CASSLKGYSNQPQHF. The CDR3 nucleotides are TGTGCCAGCAGCTTAAAGGGGTATAGCAATCAGCCCCAGCATTTT.

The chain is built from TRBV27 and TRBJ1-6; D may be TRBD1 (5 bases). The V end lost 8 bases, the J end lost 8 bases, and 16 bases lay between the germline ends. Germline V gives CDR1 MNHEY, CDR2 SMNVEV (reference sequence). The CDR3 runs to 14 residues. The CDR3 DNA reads TGTGCCAGCGGGGCCGGCAGTGGAGATTCACCCCTCCACTTT. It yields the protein CASGAGSGDSPLHF.